This T cell receptor (beta chain) comes out of a study of shared clonotypes between healthy human individuals (TCRdb year 2020). With respect to the entire study: A couple of women and a few men aged 18 to 49 years were included in the cohort. For each donor, CD4 naive and CD4 memory were each run on three plates, CD8 naive on two plates, and CD8 memory on one plate. Each donor's leukapheresis produced roughly between roughly 0.85 and 10 billion PBMCs. The study deeply sequenced blood TCR repertoires of several healthy adults to estimate repertoire size and the extent of clonotype sharing between individuals. To increase sequencing depth and limit assay-specific biases, different laboratories used diverse techniques to prepare libraries and sequence TCR repertoires. Overall study results and their limits: The genetic and exposure-history diversity represented was limited by the small number of donors. Pairwise subsampling indicated that sequencing depth was expected to affect the degree of clonotype sharing among donors. Rarefaction of sorted-subset datasets indicated incomplete sequencing despite the large sequencing depth. Sharing across several donors was observed for 4.5% to 6.5% of naive CD4, 3% to 3.5% of naive CD8, about 2.3% of memory CD4, and roughly 0.4% of memory CD8 clonotypes. Sampling was restricted to blood, and TCR repertoires in tissues likely differ from the TCR repertoires found in blood. Naive subsets generally had larger estimated clonotype richness than memory subsets did. Clonotypes shared by all four sorted-subset donors showed higher generation probabilities than non-shared clonotypes.

Donors were healthy HIV-negative adults with no recently reported acute infections or vaccinations. Every donor was a Caucasian adult residing in Nashville, Tennessee, USA. CD4+ T cells were enriched through magnetic negative selection, after which naive cells were positively selected on CD45RA and the remaining negative fraction served as the memory subset. Blood was collected by leukapheresis, and PBMCs were isolated by Ficoll-Histopaque density gradient centrifugation and then cryopreserved in liquid nitrogen vapor phase. Analytical flow cytometry was used to check the purity and quantity of each magnetically sorted T cell population. From each sorted fraction, genomic DNA was isolated and quantified by UV absorbance on a Nanodrop 2000c. In regard to this clone: This receptor's antigen is unknown. Within one base of it there is no much larger clone, and no base qualities were kept.

TCR CDR3 regions were amplified from genomic DNA by multiplex PCR using the deep immunoSEQ assay. Extracted genomic DNA from each cell subset was distributed evenly across all wells of several immunoSEQ 96-well plates, and each plate was treated as a replicate. For sorted subsets, around 200 ng genomic DNA, equal to about 30,000 T cell genomes, was loaded into each replicate PCR. Purified libraries were quantified with a Qubit 3.0 fluorometer, sized on a Bioanalyzer 2100, and re-quantified with the KAPA Library Quantification kit. A separate single-read 150-cycle Illumina NextSeq 550 flow cell was used to sequence each immunoSEQ 96-well plate. Per the original workflow: Because the immunoSEQ output held only junctional sequences and lacked quality scores, the filtering could not match the filtering applied to full-length reads. Sequences were annotated with PyIR, a Python wrapper for IgBLAST v1.9, using IMGT germline references to assign V/J genes and CDR3. Reads were removed for weak V/J assignments (E-value above 1e-6), missing CDR3, stop codons, out-of-frame junctions, or ambiguous translated residues. V3J clonotypes were defined by identical inferred V gene, J gene, and CDR3 amino acid sequence. The percentage overlap between two repertoires was calculated by dividing the number of shared unique clonotypes by the size of the smaller repertoire. RTK rarefaction, the Chao1 estimator, and Recon v2.1 estimates of unobserved clonotypes were used to assess repertoire richness. For all TCRbeta clonotypes obtained by the gDNA method from four donors, generation probabilities were computed with OLGA. TCRdb limited this immuneACCESS table to in-frame rearrangements with V and J called. A share of clones is missing; checked studies link under half to unresolved V genes, and the rest is unexplained. V, J and clone size derive from that table, while D and trimming were established from the DNA sequence. Within this sample are more than 2 million clones, with approximately 95% of them counted one time only. Roughly 0.13% of the sample comes from the top ten.

The trim is 1 base for V and 5 bases for J, with a gap of 12 bases between the germline ends. The CDR3 holds 14 amino acids from the cysteine to the phenylalanine. CDR3 DNA is the only sequence kept; it has 42 bases, read in frame from the first base. For CDR1 and CDR2, the germline V gene lists MNHNS and SASEGT. This sequence uses TRBV6-1 and TRBJ2-7; the D gene assignment is ambiguous. Input material: naive CD4+ T cells sorted from blood. The cell subset or site label on this specimen signifies: CD45RA+ positively selected. This clonotype was obtained from a man between 18 and 29 years old in good health. This receptor carries the CDR3 CASSEGGRRNEQYF. The DNA sequence reads TGTGCCAGCAGTGAAGGTGGGCGGCGGAACGAGCAGTACTTC.